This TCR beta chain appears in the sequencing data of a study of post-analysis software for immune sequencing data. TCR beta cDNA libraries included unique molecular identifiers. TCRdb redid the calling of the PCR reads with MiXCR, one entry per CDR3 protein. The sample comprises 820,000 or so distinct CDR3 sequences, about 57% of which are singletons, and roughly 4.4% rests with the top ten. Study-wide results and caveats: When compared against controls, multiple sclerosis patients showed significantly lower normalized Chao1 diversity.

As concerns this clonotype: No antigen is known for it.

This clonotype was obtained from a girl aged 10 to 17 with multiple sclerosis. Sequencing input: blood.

The CDR3 protein is CASSSEQGYEQYF. The CDR3 DNA reads as TGCGCCAGCAGCTCGGAACAGGGCTACGAGCAGTACTTC. This sequence joins TRBV4-1 and TRBJ2-7, with D possibly TRBD1 on 6 matching bases. This CDR3 has 13 residues. Between the trimmed V and J ends, which lost 5 bases and 3 bases, there was a span of 11 bases. The germline V gene has CDR1 MGHRA and CDR2 YSYEKL.